Following are 20 T cell receptor beta chains from one sample sequenced in a study of CD8 T cells in Susac syndrome. Random hexamers were used to reverse transcribe an amount of roughly 0.45 to 1 ug RNA. MiXCR, applied by TCRdb to the immunoSEQ multiplex PCR reads, yields one record per CDR3 protein. The table includes roughly 130,000 distinct CDR3 sequences, 90% to 95% detected once. Specimen: CD4+ T cells from PBMCs. The receptors come from a human donor in good health.

The V and J genes are TRBV18 and TRBJ1-2; 9 bases are a match to TRBD1. Germline CDR1 and CDR2: KGHSH and LQKENI. Germline trimming cut 6 bases from V and 1 base from J; bases unmatched to any gene: 9. The CDR3 has 16 amino acids. CDR3 bases: TGTGCCAGCTCTCCGACCCCGGACAGGGGTAACTATGGCTACACCTTC. Amino acids: CASSPTPDRGNYGYTF.

V is TRBV12-3 or TRBV12-4 and J is TRBJ2-5; weak D call: TRBD2 (6 bases). The CDR3 runs 12 residues. Trimming took 7 bases from V and 4 from J, leaving 10 bases between them. CDR3 amino acids: CASTFSGETQYF. The CDR3 coding sequence is TGTGCCAGCACCTTTAGCGGAGAGACCCAGTACTTC.

This clonotype was observed once. The chain has TRBV28 and TRBJ2-7; no definite D call. This CDR3 comprises 14 residues. V lost 1 base and J 5 bases, leaving 12 bases between the germline ends. Germline assignment: CDR1 MDHEN and CDR2 SYDVKM. This chain's CDR3 is CASSLSAYLNEQYF. The DNA for the CDR3 is TGTGCCAGCAGTTTATCCGCCTACCTTAACGAGCAGTACTTC.

The chain is built from TRBV27 and TRBJ2-3; 14 bases fit TRBD2. The V gene end was trimmed by 4 bases and the J gene end by 3 bases; junction bases not matched to a gene: 3. The CDR3 is made up of 16 amino acids. CDR1 and CDR2 (germline): MNHEY, SMNVEV (reference sequence). The CDR3: CASSSRLAGGTDTQYF. DNA of the CDR3: TGTGCCAGCAGTTCCCGACTAGCGGGGGGGACAGATACGCAGTATTTT.

This chain uses TRBV4-2 with TRBJ1-5, with a tentative D call TRBD1 (5 bases). This CDR3 is built from 14 residues. The germline CDR1 and CDR2 sequences are LGHNA and YNFKEQ. Trimming left V 3 bases short and J 0 bases short, with 6 bases between. CDR3 protein: CASSQDTSNQPQHF. CDR3 nucleotides: TGTGCCAGCAGCCAGGACACTAGCAATCAGCCCCAGCATTTT.

CDR3 in DNA: TGTGCCAGCAGCCGGAAGACTAGCGGGGCCCAAGAGACCCAGTACTTC. Its protein is CASSRKTSGAQETQYF. This sequence joins TRBV7-2 and TRBJ2-5; 11 bases fit TRBD2. V shed 5 bases and J 1 base; nucleotides not matched to a gene: 6. The germline gives CDR1 SGHTA, CDR2 FQGNSA. The CDR3 contains 16 residues.

J is TRBJ2-2 and V is TRBV30; possibly TRBD1 for D (8 bases). The CDR3 extends over 16 amino acids. CDR1 and CDR2 (germline): GTSNPN, SVGIG (reference sequence). V lost 4 bases, J lost 5 bases, and 20 bases lay in between. CDR3 DNA: TGTGCCTGGACCAGACAGGGGACGCGGGAGACCGGGGAGCTGTTTTTT. Translated, it gives CAWTRQGTRETGELFF.

The V call is TRBV29-1, the J call TRBJ1-2, with a weak D call TRBD1 (6 bases). Germline values: CDR1 SQVTM, CDR2 ANQGSEA. The CDR3 is made up of 13 amino acids. Trimming took off 5 bases at V and 1 base at J, with 11 bases between the two ends. The chain's CDR3 is CSVTEQGNYGYTF. The CDR3 DNA reads as TGCAGCGTTACAGAACAGGGTAACTATGGCTACACCTTC.

V and J are TRBV3-1 and TRBJ2-5; maybe TRBD1 (6 bases). This CDR3 has 14 residues. Per germline, CDR1 LGHDT and CDR2 YNNKEL (reference sequence). The V and J ends lost 8 bases and 0 bases respectively, with 13 bases between them. CDR3 sequence (DNA): TGTGCCAGCTGCTTCAGGGGCAACCAAGAGACCCAGTACTTC. Its protein product is CASCFRGNQETQYF.

The chain combines TRBV4-2 with TRBJ2-7, with 9 nucleotides matching TRBD1. The CDR3 loop spans 13 amino acids. V lost 3 bases and J lost 5; bases outside the gene matches: 2. Germline CDR1 and CDR2: LGHNA and YNFKEQ. The CDR3 sequence is CASSHRDRDEQYF. The DNA of the CDR3 is TGTGCCAGCAGCCATCGGGACAGGGACGAGCAGTACTTC.

The V and J genes are TRBV6-2 or TRBV6-3 and TRBJ1-2; 7 nucleotides line up with TRBD1. Losses at the gene ends were 6 bases for V and 4 bases for J; bases not matched to a gene: 5. There are 13 residues in the CDR3. Germline CDR1 is MNHEY and CDR2 is SVGEGT. The CDR3 sequence is CASRRQGVYGYTF. The CDR3 region has the DNA TGTGCCAGCAGGCGACAGGGAGTCTATGGCTACACCTTC.

The chain uses TRBV18 and TRBJ2-7, with 7 bases aligning to TRBD2. Germline values: CDR1 KGHSH, CDR2 LQKENI. The CDR3 runs to 15 residues. Trimming took 3 bases from V and 2 from J; bases not matched to a gene: 7. The CDR3 region is CASSPGPSGAYEQYF. The CDR3 region has the DNA TGTGCCAGCTCACCGGGTCCTAGCGGTGCCTACGAGCAGTACTTC.

The rearrangement links TRBV12-3 or TRBV12-4 to TRBJ2-7, with 7 bases fitting TRBD2. The junction had 13 bases not matched to a gene; V was cut back by 2 bases and J by 6 bases. CDR3 length: 16 residues. The CDR3 sequence: CASSLLGGFPIAEQYF. The CDR3 bases are TGTGCCAGCAGTTTACTGGGGGGGTTCCCAATCGCCGAGCAGTACTTC.

This clonotype was counted a single time. The chain joins TRBV30 to TRBJ2-3; no clear D gene. The CDR3 is 18 residues long. Germline V gene data show CDR1 as GTSNPN and CDR2 as SVGIG (reference sequence). Trimming took 0 bases from V and 1 from J, leaving 20 bases between them. This chain's CDR3 is CAWSVLGRSSQGTDTQYF. For the CDR3, the DNA is TGTGCCTGGAGTGTACTCGGGCGGAGCAGTCAGGGCACAGATACGCAGTATTTT.

The chain uses TRBV19 and TRBJ1-2; no firm D call. CDR1 is LNHDA and CDR2 is SQIVND in the germline V gene (reference sequence). Trimming pared 10 bases from V and 8 bases from J, leaving 14 bases between. This CDR3 has 11 residues. This CDR3 is CATRRLWGYTF. DNA for the CDR3: TGTGCCACGCGGAGGCTCTGGGGCTACACCTTC.

This chain links TRBV6-1 with TRBJ1-1; perhaps TRBD1 as D (5 bases). CDR1 is MNHNS, CDR2 SASEGT, per germline. V was pared by 4 bases and J by 0 bases, with 12 bases between. This CDR3 has 15 residues. In DNA form, the CDR3 reads TGTGCCAGCAGTGTACAACAGGCGCTGAACACTGAAGCTTTCTTT. It encodes CASSVQQALNTEAFF.

The chain is built from TRBV12-3 or TRBV12-4 and TRBJ1-1, with D unresolved. V was shortened by 2 bases and J by 8 bases, with 9 bases between the two germline ends. The CDR3 loop spans 12 amino acids. As DNA, the CDR3 is TGTGCCAGCAGTTTAACTGCCGGGGAAGCTTTCTTT. It is translated as CASSLTAGEAFF.

V is TRBV6-5 and J is TRBJ1-4; D unclear. The CDR3 is 14 amino acids. CDR1 and CDR2 (germline): MNHEY, SVGAGI. V dropped 5 bases and J dropped 0 bases, with 7 bases sitting between them. The CDR3 DNA is TGTGCCAGCAGTCACACTGCAACTAATGAAAAACTGTTTTTT. Residues: CASSHTATNEKLFF.

The chain recombines TRBV2 with TRBJ2-5; 8 bases are shared with TRBD2. This CDR3 spans 15 amino acids. V was clipped by 4 bases and J by 4 bases; unmatched bases: 8. Germline CDR1 and CDR2: SNHLY and FYNNEI. CDR3 sequence reads: CASSGRRLAGETQYF. DNA for the CDR3: TGTGCCAGCAGTGGTCGAAGGCTAGCGGGAGAGACCCAGTACTTC. The full variable domain, in which reference TRBV2 and TRBJ2-5 provide the parts outside the CDR3, is EPEVTQTPSHQVTQMGQEVILRCVPISNHLYFYWYRQILGQKVEFLVSFYNNEISEKSEIFDDQFSVERPDGSNFTLKIRSTKLEDSAMYFCASSGRRLAGETQYFGPGTRLLVL.

To note about this clonotype: It is unclear where the CDR3 begins or ends on the DNA, so no DNA is shown, and the CDR3 is as TCRdb lists it. V is TRBV7-5 and J is TRBJ2-1; TRBD1 is the table's D call and was not checked against the DNA. TRBV7-5 is an annotated pseudogene. Ends included, the CDR3 has 19 residues. CDR3 region: CISVSEAADKCRRVCEQYF.